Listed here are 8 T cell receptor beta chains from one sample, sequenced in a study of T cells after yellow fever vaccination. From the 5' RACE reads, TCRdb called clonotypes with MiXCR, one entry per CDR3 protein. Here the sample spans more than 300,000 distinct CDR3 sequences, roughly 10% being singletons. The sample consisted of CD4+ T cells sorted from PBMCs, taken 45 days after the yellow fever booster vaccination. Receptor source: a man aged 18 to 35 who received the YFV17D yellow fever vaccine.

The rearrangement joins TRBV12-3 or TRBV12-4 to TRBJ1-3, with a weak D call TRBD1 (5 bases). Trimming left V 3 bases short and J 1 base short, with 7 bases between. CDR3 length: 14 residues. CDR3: CASSFRASGNTIYF. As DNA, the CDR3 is TGTGCCAGCAGTTTCAGGGCATCTGGAAACACCATATATTTT.

CDR3: CASSLRGAGYGYTF. In DNA, the CDR3 is TGTGCCAGCAGCTTACGGGGGGCTGGCTATGGCTACACCTTC. The chain is built from TRBV7-2 and TRBJ1-2, with a weak D call TRBD1 (6 bases). Germline loops: CDR1 SGHTA, CDR2 FQGNSA. The CDR3 has 14 residues. The V gene lost 2 bases and the J gene lost 4 bases, with 11 bases spanning the gap.

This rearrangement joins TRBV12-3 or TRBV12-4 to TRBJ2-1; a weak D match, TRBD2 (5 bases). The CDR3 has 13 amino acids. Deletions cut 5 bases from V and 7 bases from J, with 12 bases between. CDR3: CASSPLTSNEQFF. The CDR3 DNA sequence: TGTGCCAGCAGTCCCCTTACTAGTAATGAGCAGTTCTTC.

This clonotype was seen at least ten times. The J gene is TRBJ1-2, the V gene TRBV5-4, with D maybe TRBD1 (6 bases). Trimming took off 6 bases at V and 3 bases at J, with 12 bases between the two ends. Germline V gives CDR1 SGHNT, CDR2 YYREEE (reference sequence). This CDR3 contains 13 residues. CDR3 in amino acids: CASTAQGDYGYTF. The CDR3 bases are TGTGCCAGCACCGCACAGGGAGACTATGGCTACACCTTC.

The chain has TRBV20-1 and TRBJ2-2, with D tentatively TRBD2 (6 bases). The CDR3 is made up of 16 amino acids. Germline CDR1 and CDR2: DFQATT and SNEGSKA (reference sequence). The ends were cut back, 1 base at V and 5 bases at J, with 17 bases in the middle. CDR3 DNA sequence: TGCAGTGCTAGAGTCGGCGGGGCCGCCGAAACCGGGGAGCTGTTTTTT. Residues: CSARVGGAAETGELFF.

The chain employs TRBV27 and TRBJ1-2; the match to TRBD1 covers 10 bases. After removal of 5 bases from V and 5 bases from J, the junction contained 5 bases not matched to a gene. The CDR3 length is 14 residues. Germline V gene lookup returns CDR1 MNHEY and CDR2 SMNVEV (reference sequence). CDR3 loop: CASSGPDRGYGYTF. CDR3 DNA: TGTGCCAGCAGTGGCCCGGACAGGGGGTATGGCTACACCTTC.

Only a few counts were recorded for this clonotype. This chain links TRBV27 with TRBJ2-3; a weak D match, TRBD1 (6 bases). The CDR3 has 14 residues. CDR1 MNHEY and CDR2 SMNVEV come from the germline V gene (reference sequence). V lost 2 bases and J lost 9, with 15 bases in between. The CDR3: CASSLDSEGDTQYF. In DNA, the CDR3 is TGTGCCAGCAGTTTAGATTCCGAGGGGGACACGCAGTATTTT.

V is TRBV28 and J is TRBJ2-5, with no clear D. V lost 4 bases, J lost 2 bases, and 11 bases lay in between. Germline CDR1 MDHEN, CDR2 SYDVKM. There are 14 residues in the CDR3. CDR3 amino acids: CASSSVALQETQYF. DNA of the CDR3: TGTGCCAGCAGTTCAGTGGCCCTACAAGAGACCCAGTACTTC.